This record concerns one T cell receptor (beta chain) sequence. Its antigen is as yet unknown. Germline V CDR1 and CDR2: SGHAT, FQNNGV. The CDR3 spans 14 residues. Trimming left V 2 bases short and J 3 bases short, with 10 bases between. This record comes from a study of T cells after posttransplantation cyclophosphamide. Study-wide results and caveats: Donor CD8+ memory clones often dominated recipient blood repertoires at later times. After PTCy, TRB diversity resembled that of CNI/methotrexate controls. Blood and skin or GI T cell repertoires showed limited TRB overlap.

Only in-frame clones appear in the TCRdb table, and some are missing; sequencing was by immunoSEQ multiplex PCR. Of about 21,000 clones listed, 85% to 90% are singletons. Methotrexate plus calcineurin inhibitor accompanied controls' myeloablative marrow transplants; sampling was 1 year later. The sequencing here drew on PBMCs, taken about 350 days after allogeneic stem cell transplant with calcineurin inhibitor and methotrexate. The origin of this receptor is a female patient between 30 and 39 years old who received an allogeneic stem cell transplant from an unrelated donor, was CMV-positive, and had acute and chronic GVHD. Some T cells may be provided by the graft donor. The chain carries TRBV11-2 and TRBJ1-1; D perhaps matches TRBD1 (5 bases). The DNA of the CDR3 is TGTGCCAGCAGCTTAAACGTGGGGCACACTGAAGCTTTCTTT. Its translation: CASSLNVGHTEAFF.